In this sample, the clone carrying this TCR beta chain turned up a few times. The entry originates in a study of regulatory T cells in long-lasting Graves disease. Germline assignment: CDR1 ENHRY and CDR2 SYGVKD. The CDR3 contains 15 residues. Trimming took off 2 bases at V and 6 bases at J, with 16 bases between the two ends. Time point given: persistent/refractory GD, antithyroid drugs over 5 years with positive TRAb. The TCR library was made from RNA that had been extracted from PBMCs in TRIzol. The authors built TCR beta libraries using iRepertoire HTBI primers and Arm-PCR of CDR3 regions. Under the authors' procedure: Identified segments across samples numbered roughly 60 TRBV and about 13 TRBJ. Using its own MiXCR run on the multiplex PCR reads, TCRdb lists one record per CDR3 protein. The V and J calls here are based on TCRdb, not the publication. The sample holds fewer than 450,000 distinct CDR3 sequences, less than 25% seen once.

The receptor comes from a female donor with Graves disease. The chain carries TRBV10-3 and TRBJ1-2; D not resolved. The input for sequencing was peripheral blood mononuclear cells (PBMCs), taken when the disease was refractory, from a patient treated with antithyroid drugs. The CDR3 sequence: CAISEHKEEGHGYTF. The CDR3 DNA reads as TGTGCCATCAGTGAGCATAAGGAAGAGGGCCATGGCTACACCTTC.